This TCR beta chain was obtained from a study of blood T cell repertoires in COVID-19. TCRdb keeps only in-frame clones here, not all; method: immunoSEQ multiplex PCR. The sample carries about 380,000 clones, 88% recorded once. Germline trimming cut 5 bases from V and 3 bases from J; bases unmatched to any gene: 9. Germline V gene data show CDR1 as LNHDA and CDR2 as SQIVND (reference sequence). This CDR3 has 15 residues. The sequence was collected from a woman between 18 and 29 years old who had recovered from COVID-19. The source material was PBMCs or T cells enriched from blood (not recorded which). The chain carries TRBV19 and TRBJ2-5; TRBD2 matches 7 bases. CDR3 amino acids: CASSYRLAREETQYF. The CDR3 nucleotides are TGTGCCAGTAGTTACCGACTAGCTCGGGAAGAGACCCAGTACTTC.